This TCR beta chain was captured in a study of post-analysis software for immune sequencing data. Study-wide context: The study covered relapsing-remitting, secondary progressive and progressive-relapsing courses of multiple sclerosis. Study-level results: In multiple sclerosis, normalized Chao1 diversity was significantly below that of controls. The five TRBV segments detected at higher frequency in patients than in controls included TRBV5-6, TRBV5-1 and TRBV20-1. Samples prepared in the same batch strongly co-clustered by F measure.

Trimming pared 2 bases from V and 3 bases from J, leaving 20 bases between. CDR1 DFQATT and CDR2 SNEGSKA come from the germline V gene (reference sequence). CDR3 length: 16 residues. This clonotype has only a few counts. Its antigen remains unidentified. Prepared TCR beta cDNA libraries contained unique molecular identifiers. With roughly 0.95 to 11 million T cells as the source, hundreds of thousands of cDNA molecules resulted. TCRdb reprocessed the PCR reads with MiXCR, giving one entry per CDR3 protein. The table records about 810,000 distinct CDR3 sequences, around 53% of them present only once. This receptor was identified in a girl under 18 with multiple sclerosis. The sample comprised blood. The rearrangement uses TRBV20-1 and TRBJ2-7; perhaps D is TRBD1 or TRBD2 (5 bases each). The DNA of the CDR3 is TGCAGTGCTAGACCTCGTGTTAGGGACCGAATCTACGAGCAGTACTTC. Translating gives CSARPRVRDRIYEQYF.